This is a list of T cell receptor beta chains from one sample in a study of shared clonotypes between healthy human individuals. The repertoire was sequenced with immunoSEQ multiplex PCR; TCRdb's copy has only in-frame clones and lacks some. This repertoire shows roughly 700,000 clones, 80% to 95% found once; its top ten account for 34%. The sample consisted of memory CD8+ T cells from PBMCs. These receptors were obtained from a man aged 18-30 years in good health. Some clones in this sample may be carry-over from other donors' samples. Both conserved end residues are part of each CDR3. D genes are given only for firm matches. Rows give clone size only sometimes, using once, few, many, or a class for an expanded clone.

DNA: TGTGCCAGCAGCCCGACAGGCTCCTCTGGGGCCAACGTCCTGACTTTC; CDR3: CASSPTGSSGANVLTF; D: .; J: TRBJ2-6; size: .; V: TRBV11-3
DNA: TGTGCCAGTAGTATAGTTATGGCTAGCGGGGGAGAAGAGACCCAGTACTTC; CDR3: CASSIVMASGGEETQYF; D: TRBD2; J: TRBJ2-5; size: .; V: TRBV19
DNA: TGTGCCTGGAGTGTAGGAAATCATCAGCCCCAGCATTTT; CDR3: CAWSVGNHQPQHF; D: .; J: TRBJ1-5; size: .; V: TRBV30
DNA: TGCGCCAGCAGCCAAACTAGCGGGAGATTGGATACGCAGTATTTT; CDR3: CASSQTSGRLDTQYF; D: TRBD2; J: TRBJ2-3; size: .; V: TRBV4-1
DNA: TGTGCCAGCAGTCAGGGCGTTCGGACTAGCGGGAGCCCCTACGAGCAGTACTTC; CDR3: CASSQGVRTSGSPYEQYF; D: TRBD2; J: TRBJ2-7; size: .; V: TRBV28
DNA: TGTGCCAGCACCACAAGGACTAGCGTAAACACAGATACGCAGTATTTT; CDR3: CASTTRTSVNTDTQYF; D: TRBD2; J: TRBJ2-3; size: many; V: TRBV27
DNA: TGTGCCAGCAGCCTAGCGGGATCTTCCTACGAGCAGTACTTC; CDR3: CASSLAGSSYEQYF; D: TRBD2; J: TRBJ2-7; size: .; V: TRBV5-4
DNA: TGTGCCAGCAGCTTAGTTCTGACAGGGGCGGTCACCGGGGAGCTGTTTTTT; CDR3: CASSLVLTGAVTGELFF; D: TRBD1; J: TRBJ2-2; size: .; V: TRBV7-2
DNA: TGTGCCAGCACCACCCGGGCGGTAGATACGCAGTATTTT; CDR3: CASTTRAVDTQYF; D: .; J: TRBJ2-3; size: .; V: TRBV6-5
DNA: TGTGCCAGCAGCCACCCGATCGGAGATCAGCCCCAGCATTTT; CDR3: CASSHPIGDQPQHF; D: .; J: TRBJ1-5; size: .; V: TRBV27
DNA: TGTGCCAGCAGCTTCGCGGCGCCTAGCACAGATACGCAGTATTTT; CDR3: CASSFAAPSTDTQYF; D: .; J: TRBJ2-3; size: .; V: TRBV7-8
DNA: TGCAGTGCTTCGTTCTACGAGCAGTACTTC; CDR3: CSASFYEQYF; D: .; J: TRBJ2-7; size: .; V: TRBV20-1
DNA: TGTGCCAGCAGATCACCGGCGGGAGGGCCCACCGGGGAGCTGTTTTTT; CDR3: CASRSPAGGPTGELFF; D: TRBD2; J: TRBJ2-2; size: .; V: TRBV28
DNA: TGCGCCAGCAGCCAGGGACTAGCGGGAGCCTACGAGCAGTACTTC; CDR3: CASSQGLAGAYEQYF; D: TRBD2; J: TRBJ2-7; size: few; V: TRBV4-3
DNA: TGTGCCAGCAGCGTCACCGGAGACCGATCCAATGAGCAGTTCTTC; CDR3: CASSVTGDRSNEQFF; D: .; J: TRBJ2-1; size: .; V: TRBV9
DNA: TGTGCCAGCAGTTTAGGGGTGGGACTAGTAAATGAGCAGTTCTTC; CDR3: CASSLGVGLVNEQFF; D: TRBD2; J: TRBJ2-1; size: .; V: TRBV27
DNA: TGTGCCAGCAGCGTAGCCTGGCAGGGGGAGCAGTACTTC; CDR3: CASSVAWQGEQYF; D: TRBD1; J: TRBJ2-5; size: .; V: TRBV9
DNA: TGTGCCAGCAGCCAAGTCGAGGGCACGTACGAGCAGTACTTC; CDR3: CASSQVEGTYEQYF; D: .; J: TRBJ2-7; size: .; V: TRBV4-2
DNA: TGTGCCAGCAGCGTAGGTGGAGGAGCGGTAGAGACCCAGTACTTC; CDR3: CASSVGGGAVETQYF; D: .; J: TRBJ2-5; size: .; V: TRBV9
DNA: TGTGCCAGCTCATTCAGCAGCTCCTACGAGCAGTACTTC; CDR3: CASSFSSSYEQYF; D: .; J: TRBJ2-7; size: .; V: TRBV6-6
DNA: TGTGCCAGCAGATTCGGACAGAGCTACGAGCAGTACTTC; CDR3: CASRFGQSYEQYF; D: .; J: TRBJ2-7; size: .; V: TRBV5-4
DNA: TGTGCCAGCAGTTATGGGGCCTTCGGTAGCAATCAGCCCCAGCATTTT; CDR3: CASSYGAFGSNQPQHF; D: .; J: TRBJ1-5; size: .; V: TRBV28
DNA: TGTGCCAGCAGTGTTTTCCCCTCCTACGAGCAGTACTTC; CDR3: CASSVFPSYEQYF; D: .; J: TRBJ2-7; size: .; V: TRBV2
DNA: TGCGCCAGCAGTCAATCTGAGGACAGGGCTGACATCGACGAGCAGTACTTC; CDR3: CASSQSEDRADIDEQYF; D: TRBD1; J: TRBJ2-7; size: .; V: TRBV23-1
DNA: TGTGCCAGCAGTGAGGGCAGCCTGGAAGGGGAGACCCAGTACTTC; CDR3: CASSEGSLEGETQYF; D: .; J: TRBJ2-5; size: .; V: TRBV2
DNA: TGTGCCAGCTCAACCGGGACCGTAATGGGGGAGCTGTTTTTT; CDR3: CASSTGTVMGELFF; D: .; J: TRBJ2-2; size: .; V: TRBV18
DNA: TGTGCCAGCGGGACATTCGGGGCGGAGACCCAGTACTTC; CDR3: CASGTFGAETQYF; D: .; J: TRBJ2-5; size: .; V: TRBV7-9
DNA: TGTGCCAGCAGTCCCGACCCGATTAGCTCTGGAAACACCATATATTTT; CDR3: CASSPDPISSGNTIYF; D: .; J: TRBJ1-3; size: .; V: TRBV6-4
DNA: TGTGCCAGCAGCTTGCGGCTTACACACTCCTACAATGAGCAGTTCTTC; CDR3: CASSLRLTHSYNEQFF; D: .; J: TRBJ2-1; size: .; V: TRBV5-6
DNA: TGTGCCAGCAGTGTAGGGTGGACAGGCCTGGACACCTTC; CDR3: CASSVGWTGLDTF; D: TRBD1; J: TRBJ1-2; size: .; V: TRBV2
DNA: TGCGCCAGCAGGGATGGGACAATAACTAATGAAAAACTGTTTTTT; CDR3: CASRDGTITNEKLFF; D: .; J: TRBJ1-4; size: .; V: TRBV10-2
DNA: TGTGCCCCGCTGGGGGACGCTTTCTTT; CDR3: CAPLGDAFF; D: .; J: TRBJ1-1; size: .; V: TRBV6-5
DNA: TGTGCCAGCAGGGACAGTCGTGGCTACACCTTC; CDR3: CASRDSRGYTF; D: .; J: TRBJ1-2; size: .; V: TRBV2